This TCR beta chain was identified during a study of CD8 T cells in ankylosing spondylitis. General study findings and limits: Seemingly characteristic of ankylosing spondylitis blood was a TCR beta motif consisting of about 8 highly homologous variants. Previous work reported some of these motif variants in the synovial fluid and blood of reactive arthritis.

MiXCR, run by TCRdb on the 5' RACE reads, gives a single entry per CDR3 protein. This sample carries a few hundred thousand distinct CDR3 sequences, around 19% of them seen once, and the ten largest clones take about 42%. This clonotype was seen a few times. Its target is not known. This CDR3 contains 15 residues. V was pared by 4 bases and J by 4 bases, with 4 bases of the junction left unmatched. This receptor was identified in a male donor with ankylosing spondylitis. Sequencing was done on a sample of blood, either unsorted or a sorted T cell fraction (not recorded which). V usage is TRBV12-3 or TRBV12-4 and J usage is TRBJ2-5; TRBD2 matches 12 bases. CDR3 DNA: TGTGCCAGCAGTTCCCGACTAGCGGGGGCAGAGACCCAGTACTTC. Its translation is CASSSRLAGAETQYF.